The rows below give T cell receptor beta chains drawn from one sample of a study of T cells in Graves' hyperthyroidism and ophthalmopathy. TCRdb re-derived calls from the multiplex PCR reads in MiXCR, one entry per CDR3 protein. The sample records hundreds of thousands of distinct CDR3 sequences, 14% to 15% being singletons. The sequencing input was blood. Receptors originate from a young man with Graves' ophthalmopathy. CDR3s include the opening cysteine and the closing phenylalanine or tryptophan. A D gene is named only where the DNA matches it firmly. Some rows mark clone size as missing; the rest say once, few, many or name a class of expanded clone.

D: TRBD2; J: TRBJ2-7; size: few; V: TRBV6-1; CDR3: CATSKRGGLYEQYF; DNA: TGTGCCACCTCAAAGCGCGGGGGACTCTACGAGCAGTACTTC
D: -; J: TRBJ1-2; size: many; V: TRBV11-2; CDR3: CASSLVMGAALGYTF; DNA: TGTGCCAGCAGCTTAGTTATGGGGGCAGCCCTCGGCTACACCTTC
D: -; J: TRBJ2-1; size: few; V: TRBV19; CDR3: CASSIQGSAYNEQFF; DNA: TGTGCCAGTAGTATACAGGGTAGCGCCTACAATGAGCAGTTCTTC
D: TRBD1; J: TRBJ1-5; size: many; V: TRBV24-1; CDR3: CATSERGHQPQHF; DNA: TGTGCCACCAGTGAGAGGGGGCATCAGCCCCAGCATTTT
D: TRBD2; J: TRBJ2-7; size: many; V: TRBV11-2; CDR3: CASSLGASGTLGEQYF; DNA: TGTGCCAGCAGCTTAGGGGCTAGCGGGACCCTGGGGGAGCAGTACTTC
D: -; J: TRBJ1-4; size: -; V: TRBV11-2; CDR3: CASSILNPGEKLFF; DNA: TGTGCCAGCAGCATACTAAACCCGGGAGAAAAACTGTTTTTT
D: -; J: TRBJ1-1; size: few; V: TRBV9; CDR3: CASSPGTLPAFF; DNA: TGTGCCAGCAGCCCAGGGACACTTCCAGCTTTCTTT
D: TRBD1; J: TRBJ2-7; size: -; V: TRBV7-9; CDR3: CASSLVFEGAEQYF; DNA: TGTGCCAGCAGCTTAGTTTTCGAGGGGGCAGAACAGTACTTC
D: TRBD2; J: TRBJ2-5; size: many; V: TRBV27; CDR3: CASTTGGGVGKTQYF; DNA: TGTGCCAGCACCACGGGAGGGGGGGTTGGGAAGACCCAGTACTTC
D: TRBD1; J: TRBJ1-5; size: many; V: TRBV15; CDR3: CATSRDSGGGLNQPQHF; DNA: TGTGCCACCAGCAGAGATTCAGGGGGCGGCCTCAATCAGCCCCAGCATTTT
D: -; J: TRBJ1-2; size: many; V: TRBV7-8; CDR3: CASSLEWGRNYGYTF; DNA: TGTGCCAGCAGCTTAGAGTGGGGGCGAAACTATGGCTACACCTTC
D: -; J: TRBJ1-6; size: -; V: TRBV7-3; CDR3: CASRPNGDSPLHF; DNA: TGTGCCAGCAGACCAAATGGGGATTCACCCCTCCACTTT
D: -; J: TRBJ2-7; size: few; V: TRBV9; CDR3: CASSVGFGQETYEQYF; DNA: TGTGCCAGCAGCGTAGGTTTTGGACAAGAGACCTACGAGCAGTACTTC
D: TRBD1; J: TRBJ1-1; size: many; V: TRBV5-1; CDR3: CASSKGQGPLNTEAFF; DNA: TGCGCCAGCAGCAAAGGACAGGGGCCCCTGAACACTGAAGCTTTCTTT
D: -; J: TRBJ1-2; size: few; V: TRBV7-2; CDR3: CASSALGGIAAGYTF; DNA: TGTGCCAGCAGCGCGCTGGGGGGTATCGCGGCTGGCTACACCTTC
D: TRBD1; J: TRBJ2-6; size: -; V: TRBV7-9; CDR3: CASSLYETGASLTGANVLTF; DNA: TGTGCCAGCAGCTTATACGAGACAGGGGCGAGTCTGACGGGGGCCAACGTCCTGACTTTC
D: TRBD2; J: TRBJ2-5; size: many; V: TRBV11-3; CDR3: CASSPGTSGIQETQYF; DNA: TGTGCCAGCAGCCCTGGGACTAGCGGGATCCAAGAGACCCAGTACTTC
D: TRBD2; J: TRBJ2-3; size: many; V: TRBV20-1; CDR3: CSAQRYPGLVFTDTQYF; DNA: TGCAGTGCCCAGCGTTATCCGGGACTAGTATTCACAGATACGCAGTATTTT
D: TRBD2; J: TRBJ2-7; size: many; V: TRBV30; CDR3: CAWRALAGRAVF; DNA: TGTGCCTGGAGGGCACTAGCGGGACGAGCTGTCTTC
D: TRBD2; J: TRBJ2-7; size: many; V: TRBV5-4; CDR3: CASRLAGSYEQYF; DNA: TGTGCCAGCAGACTAGCGGGGTCCTACGAGCAGTACTTC
D: -; J: TRBJ2-1; size: few; V: TRBV30; CDR3: CACGFLGEQFF; DNA: TGTGCCTGCGGCTTTCTCGGGGAGCAGTTCTTC
D: TRBD1; J: TRBJ1-1; size: many; V: TRBV12-3/TRBV12-4; CDR3: CASSSPGQGYEAFF; DNA: TGTGCCAGCAGTTCCCCGGGACAGGGATATGAAGCTTTCTTT
D: -; J: TRBJ2-7; size: many; V: TRBV20-1; CDR3: CSADGALIPYEQYF; DNA: TGCAGTGCTGACGGGGCCTTGATACCCTACGAGCAGTACTTC
D: -; J: TRBJ2-7; size: many; V: TRBV6-2/TRBV6-3; CDR3: CASMQRADDDSYEQYF; DNA: TGTGCCAGCATGCAAAGGGCGGACGATGATTCCTACGAGCAGTACTTC
D: TRBD2; J: TRBJ2-3; size: many; V: TRBV24-1; CDR3: CATSGLAGVTDTQYF; DNA: TGTGCCACCTCGGGACTAGCGGGGGTCACAGATACGCAGTATTTT
D: -; J: TRBJ1-1; size: many; V: TRBV18; CDR3: CASSPSTGEAFF; DNA: TGTGCCAGCTCACCATCTACAGGTGAAGCTTTCTTT
D: TRBD2; J: TRBJ2-1; size: many; V: TRBV18; CDR3: CASSPGTSRQGEQFF; DNA: TGTGCCAGCTCACCGGGGACTAGCCGTCAGGGTGAGCAGTTCTTC
D: -; J: TRBJ2-5; size: many; V: TRBV18; CDR3: CASSPDQETQYF; DNA: TGTGCCAGCAGCCCTGACCAAGAGACCCAGTACTTC
D: TRBD2; J: TRBJ2-2; size: few; V: TRBV7-9; CDR3: CASIKSGSGDTGELFF; DNA: TGTGCCAGCATTAAAAGCGGGAGTGGTGACACCGGGGAGCTGTTTTTT
D: TRBD1; J: TRBJ2-7; size: many; V: TRBV20-1; CDR3: CSARDNRGREQYF; DNA: TGCAGTGCTAGAGATAACAGGGGGCGGGAGCAGTACTTC
D: TRBD2; J: TRBJ2-5; size: many; V: TRBV12-3/TRBV12-4; CDR3: CASSWSRLAGQETQYF; DNA: TGTGCCAGCAGTTGGTCTCGACTAGCGGGGCAAGAGACCCAGTACTTC
D: -; J: TRBJ2-4; size: few; V: TRBV2; CDR3: CASSESRRGKDIQYF; DNA: TGTGCCAGCAGTGAGAGTAGGAGGGGCAAGGACATTCAGTACTTC
D: TRBD1; J: TRBJ2-7; size: few; V: TRBV24-1; CDR3: CATSDPGQGSYEQYF; DNA: TGTGCCACCAGTGACCCGGGACAGGGGAGCTACGAGCAGTACTTC
D: -; J: TRBJ1-1; size: -; V: TRBV6-5; CDR3: CASSWREMNTEAFF; DNA: TGTGCCAGCAGTTGGAGGGAGATGAACACTGAAGCTTTCTTT
D: -; J: TRBJ2-7; size: few; V: TRBV5-1; CDR3: CASSDWMGGYEQYF; DNA: TGCGCCAGCAGCGATTGGATGGGGGGTTACGAGCAGTACTTC
D: -; J: TRBJ1-1; size: few; V: TRBV27; CDR3: CASSFRLSGTEAFF; DNA: TGTGCCAGCAGTTTTAGACTGTCTGGCACTGAAGCTTTCTTT
D: -; J: TRBJ2-3; size: -; V: TRBV18; CDR3: CAGSPILGSTDTQYF; DNA: TGTGCCGGCTCACCAATTCTGGGAAGCACAGATACGCAGTATTTT
D: TRBD2; J: TRBJ2-7; size: many; V: TRBV5-1; CDR3: CASSKTSGASYEQYF; DNA: TGCGCCAGCAGCAAGACTAGCGGAGCTTCCTACGAGCAGTACTTC
D: -; J: TRBJ2-5; size: many; V: TRBV20-1; CDR3: CSALRETQYF; DNA: TGCAGTGCTCTCCGTGAGACCCAGTACTTC
D: -; J: TRBJ1-5; size: many; V: TRBV6-2/TRBV6-3; CDR3: CASSYSMYQPQHF; DNA: TGTGCCAGCAGTTACAGCATGTATCAGCCCCAGCATTTT